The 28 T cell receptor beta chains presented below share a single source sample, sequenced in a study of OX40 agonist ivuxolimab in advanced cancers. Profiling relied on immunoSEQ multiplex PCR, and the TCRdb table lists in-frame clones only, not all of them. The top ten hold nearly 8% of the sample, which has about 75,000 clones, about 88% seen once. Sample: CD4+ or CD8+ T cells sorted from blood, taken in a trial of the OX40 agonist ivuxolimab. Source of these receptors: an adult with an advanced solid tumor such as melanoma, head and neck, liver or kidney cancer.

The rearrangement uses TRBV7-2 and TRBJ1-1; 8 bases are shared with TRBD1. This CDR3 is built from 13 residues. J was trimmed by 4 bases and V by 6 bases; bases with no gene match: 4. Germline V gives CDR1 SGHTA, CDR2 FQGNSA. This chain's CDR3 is CASSFDRGTEAFF. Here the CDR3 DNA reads TGTGCCAGCAGTTTTGACAGGGGCACTGAAGCTTTCTTT.

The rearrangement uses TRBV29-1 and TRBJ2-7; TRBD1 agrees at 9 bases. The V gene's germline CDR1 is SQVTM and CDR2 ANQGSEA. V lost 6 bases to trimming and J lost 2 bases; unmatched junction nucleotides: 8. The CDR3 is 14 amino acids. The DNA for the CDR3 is TGCAGCGTCGATCCCGGGACAGGGCCCTACGAGCAGTACTTC. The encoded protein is CSVDPGTGPYEQYF.

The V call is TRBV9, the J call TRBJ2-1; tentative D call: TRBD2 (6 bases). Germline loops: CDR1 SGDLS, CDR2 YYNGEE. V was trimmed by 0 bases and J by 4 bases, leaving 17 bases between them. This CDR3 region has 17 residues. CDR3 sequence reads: CASSVGDRGRRYNEQFF. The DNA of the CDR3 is TGTGCCAGCAGCGTAGGGGATCGGGGGAGGCGTTACAATGAGCAGTTCTTC.

As DNA, the CDR3 is TGCGCCAGCAGCCAAGTGAGCAGGGGAGGCCATAGCAATCAGCCCCAGCATTTT. This gives the protein CASSQVSRGGHSNQPQHF. The chain carries TRBV4-3 and TRBJ1-5; D may be TRBD1 (6 bases). In germline, CDR1 is LGHNA, CDR2 YSLEER. This CDR3 spans 18 amino acids. V was pared by 1 base and J by 0 bases, with 16 bases between.

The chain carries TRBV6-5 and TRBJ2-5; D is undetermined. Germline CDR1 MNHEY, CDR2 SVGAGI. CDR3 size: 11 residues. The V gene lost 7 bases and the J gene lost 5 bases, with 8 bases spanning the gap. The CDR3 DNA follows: TGTGCCAGCACCCAAGGGGAGACCCAGTACTTC. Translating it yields CASTQGETQYF.

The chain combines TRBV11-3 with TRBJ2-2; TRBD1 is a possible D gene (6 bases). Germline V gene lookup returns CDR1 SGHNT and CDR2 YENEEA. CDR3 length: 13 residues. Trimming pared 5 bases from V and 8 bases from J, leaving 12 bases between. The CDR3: CASSPRGSGELFF. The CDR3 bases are TGTGCCAGCAGCCCCAGGGGTTCGGGGGAGCTGTTTTTT. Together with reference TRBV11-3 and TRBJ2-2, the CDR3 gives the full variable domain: EAGVVQSPRYKIIEKKQPVAFWCNPISGHNTLYWYLQNLGQGPELLIRYENEEAVDDSQLPKDRFSAERLKGVDSTLKIQPAELGDSAVYLCASSPRGSGELFFGEGSRLTVL.

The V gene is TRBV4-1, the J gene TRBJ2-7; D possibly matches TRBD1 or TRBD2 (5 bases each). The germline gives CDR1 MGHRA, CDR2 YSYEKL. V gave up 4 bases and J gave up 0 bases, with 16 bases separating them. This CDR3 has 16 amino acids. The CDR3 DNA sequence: TGCGCCAGCAGCCGGGACCCGGACACTAGCTCCTACGAGCAGTACTTC. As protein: CASSRDPDTSSYEQYF.

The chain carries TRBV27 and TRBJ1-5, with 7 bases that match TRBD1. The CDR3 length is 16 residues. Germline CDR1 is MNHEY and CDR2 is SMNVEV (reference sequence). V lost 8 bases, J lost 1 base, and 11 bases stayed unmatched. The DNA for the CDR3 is TGTGCCAGCGCCGAAGGACAGGCTCAGAGCAATCAGCCCCAGCATTTT. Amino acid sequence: CASAEGQAQSNQPQHF.

The CDR3 region is CASSSIQGFGNQPQHF. The CDR3 bases are TGTGCCAGCAGCTCGATACAGGGGTTTGGCAATCAGCCCCAGCATTTT. The V call is TRBV7-2, the J call TRBJ1-5, with TRBD1 identical over 7 bases. The CDR3 sequence is 16 residues long. Losses at the gene ends were 4 bases for V and 2 bases for J; bases not matched to a gene: 8. Germline lookup yields CDR1 SGHTA and CDR2 FQGNSA.

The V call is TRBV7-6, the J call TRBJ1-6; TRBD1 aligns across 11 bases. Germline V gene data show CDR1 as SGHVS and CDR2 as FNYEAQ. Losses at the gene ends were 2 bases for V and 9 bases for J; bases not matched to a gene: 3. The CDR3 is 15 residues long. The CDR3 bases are TGTGCCAGCAGCTTATGGACAGGGGGCAGTTCACCCCTCCACTTT. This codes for CASSLWTGGSSPLHF.

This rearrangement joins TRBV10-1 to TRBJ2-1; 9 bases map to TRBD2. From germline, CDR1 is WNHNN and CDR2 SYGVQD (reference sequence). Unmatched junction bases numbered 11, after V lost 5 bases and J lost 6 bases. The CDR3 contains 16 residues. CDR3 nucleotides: TGCGCCAGCAGTCCAAGGAGGACTAGCGCTTTCAATGAGCAGTTCTTC. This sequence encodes CASSPRRTSAFNEQFF.

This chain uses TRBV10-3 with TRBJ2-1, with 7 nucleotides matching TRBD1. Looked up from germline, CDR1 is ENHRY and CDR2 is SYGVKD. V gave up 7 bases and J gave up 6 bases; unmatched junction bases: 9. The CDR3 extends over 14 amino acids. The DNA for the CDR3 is TGTGCCATCACTCAGCAGGGGGTGTCCAATGAGCAGTTCTTC. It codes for CAITQQGVSNEQFF.

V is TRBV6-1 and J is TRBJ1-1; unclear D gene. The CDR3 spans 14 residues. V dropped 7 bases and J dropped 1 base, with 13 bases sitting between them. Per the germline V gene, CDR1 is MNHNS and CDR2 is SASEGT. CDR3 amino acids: CASTADGENTEAFF. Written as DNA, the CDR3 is TGTGCCAGCACTGCGGACGGGGAGAACACTGAAGCTTTCTTT.

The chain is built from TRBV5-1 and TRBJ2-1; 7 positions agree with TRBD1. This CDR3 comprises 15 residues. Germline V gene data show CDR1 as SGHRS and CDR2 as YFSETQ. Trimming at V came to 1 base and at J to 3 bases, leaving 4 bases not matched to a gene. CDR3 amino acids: CASSLSGGGYNEQFF. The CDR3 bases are TGCGCCAGCAGCTTGTCAGGGGGTGGCTACAATGAGCAGTTCTTC.

The CDR3 reads CASSGLTGGIDYGYTF. The CDR3 nucleotides read TGTGCCAGCAGTGGGCTTACAGGGGGCATAGACTATGGCTACACCTTC. The chain employs TRBV28 and TRBJ1-2; TRBD1 aligns across 9 bases. The CDR3 consists of 16 residues. Germline assignment: CDR1 MDHEN and CDR2 SYDVKM. The J segment lost 3 bases and the V segment lost 5 bases, leaving 10 bases of the junction unmatched.

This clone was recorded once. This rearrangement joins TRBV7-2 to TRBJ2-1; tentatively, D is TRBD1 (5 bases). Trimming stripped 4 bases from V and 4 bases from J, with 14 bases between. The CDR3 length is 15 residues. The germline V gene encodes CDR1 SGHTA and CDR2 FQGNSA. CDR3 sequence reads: CASSSWGSLYNEQFF. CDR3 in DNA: TGTGCCAGCAGCTCTTGGGGCAGCCTTTACAATGAGCAGTTCTTC.

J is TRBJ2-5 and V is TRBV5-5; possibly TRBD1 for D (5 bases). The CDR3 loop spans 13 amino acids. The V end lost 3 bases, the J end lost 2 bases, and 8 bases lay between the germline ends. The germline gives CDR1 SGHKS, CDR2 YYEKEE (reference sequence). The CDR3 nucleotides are TGTGCCAGCAGCTCGGCAGGGCAAGAGACCCAGTACTTC. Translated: CASSSAGQETQYF.

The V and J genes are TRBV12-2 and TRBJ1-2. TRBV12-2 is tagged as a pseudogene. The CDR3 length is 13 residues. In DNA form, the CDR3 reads TGTGCAAGTCGCTTTAGCTCTCTGCCGGGCTACACCTTC. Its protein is CASRFSSLPGYTF.

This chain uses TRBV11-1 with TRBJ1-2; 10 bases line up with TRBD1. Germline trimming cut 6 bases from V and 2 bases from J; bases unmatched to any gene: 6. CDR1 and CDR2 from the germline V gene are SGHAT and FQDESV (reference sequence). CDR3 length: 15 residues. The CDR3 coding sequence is TGTGCCAGCAGGGGCGACAGGGGGCGGAACTATGGCTACACCTTC. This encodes CASRGDRGRNYGYTF.

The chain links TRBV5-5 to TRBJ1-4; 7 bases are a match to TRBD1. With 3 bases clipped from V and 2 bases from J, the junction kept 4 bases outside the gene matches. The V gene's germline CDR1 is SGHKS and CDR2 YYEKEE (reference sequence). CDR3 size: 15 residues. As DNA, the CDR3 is TGTGCCAGCAGCTACGGCAGGGGGACTAATGAAAAACTGTTTTTT. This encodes CASSYGRGTNEKLFF.

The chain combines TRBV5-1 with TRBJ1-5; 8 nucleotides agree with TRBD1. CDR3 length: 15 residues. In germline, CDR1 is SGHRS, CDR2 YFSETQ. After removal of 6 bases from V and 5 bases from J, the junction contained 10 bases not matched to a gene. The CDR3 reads CASKLTGGGDQPQHF. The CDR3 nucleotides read TGCGCCAGCAAACTCACAGGGGGTGGGGATCAGCCCCAGCATTTT.

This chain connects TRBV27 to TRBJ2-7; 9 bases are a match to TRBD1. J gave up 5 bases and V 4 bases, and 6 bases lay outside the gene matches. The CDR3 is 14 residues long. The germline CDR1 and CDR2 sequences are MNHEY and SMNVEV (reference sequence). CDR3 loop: CASSSPGQGHEQYF. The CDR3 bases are TGTGCCAGCAGTTCACCGGGACAGGGCCACGAGCAGTACTTC.

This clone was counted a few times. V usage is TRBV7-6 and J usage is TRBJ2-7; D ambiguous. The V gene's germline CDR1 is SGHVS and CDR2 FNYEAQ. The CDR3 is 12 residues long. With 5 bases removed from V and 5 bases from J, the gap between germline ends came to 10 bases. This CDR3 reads CASSTRIHEQYF. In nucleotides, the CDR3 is TGTGCCAGCAGCACCCGAATCCACGAGCAGTACTTC.

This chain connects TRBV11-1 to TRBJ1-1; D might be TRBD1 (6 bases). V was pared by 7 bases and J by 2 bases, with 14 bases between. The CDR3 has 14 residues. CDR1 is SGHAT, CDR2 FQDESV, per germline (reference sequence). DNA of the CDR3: TGTGCCAGCAAGGAAGGACAGTATAACACTGAAGCTTTCTTT. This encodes CASKEGQYNTEAFF.

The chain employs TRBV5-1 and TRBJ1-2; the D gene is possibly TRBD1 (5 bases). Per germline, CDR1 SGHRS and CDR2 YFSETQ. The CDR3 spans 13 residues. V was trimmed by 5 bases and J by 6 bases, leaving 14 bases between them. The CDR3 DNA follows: TGCGCCAGCAGTCCACAGGTTTTGGATGGCTACACCTTC. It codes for CASSPQVLDGYTF.

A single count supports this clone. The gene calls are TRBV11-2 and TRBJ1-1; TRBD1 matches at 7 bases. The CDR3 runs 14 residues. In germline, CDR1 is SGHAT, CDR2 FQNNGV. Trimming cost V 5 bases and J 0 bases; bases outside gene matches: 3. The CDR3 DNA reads TGTGCCAGCAGCCTTGACAGGGTGAACACTGAAGCTTTCTTT. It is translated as CASSLDRVNTEAFF.

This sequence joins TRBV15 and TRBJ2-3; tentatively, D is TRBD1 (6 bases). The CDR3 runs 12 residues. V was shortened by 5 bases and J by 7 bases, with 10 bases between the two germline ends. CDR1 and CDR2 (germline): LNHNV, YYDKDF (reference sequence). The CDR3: CATSGTGNTQYF. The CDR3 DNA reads TGTGCCACCAGCGGAACAGGGAATACGCAGTATTTT. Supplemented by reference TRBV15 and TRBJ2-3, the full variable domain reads DAMVIQNPRYQVTQFGKPVTLSCSQTLNHNVMYWYQQKSSQAPKLLFHYYDKDFNNEADTPDNFQSRRPNTSFCFLDIRSPGLGDTAMYLCATSGTGNTQYFGPGTRLTVL.

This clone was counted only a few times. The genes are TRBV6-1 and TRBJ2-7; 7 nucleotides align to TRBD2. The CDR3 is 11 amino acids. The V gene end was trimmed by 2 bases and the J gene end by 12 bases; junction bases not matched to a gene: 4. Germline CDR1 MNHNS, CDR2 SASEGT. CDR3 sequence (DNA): TGTGCCAGCAGTGAACGGGGCGGGGGGTACTTC. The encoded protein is CASSERGGGYF.